This T cell receptor (beta chain) was sequenced in a study of shared clonotypes between healthy human individuals. Study findings and constraints: Sharing of clonotypes among donors was expected to vary with sequencing depth.

This CDR3 comprises 14 residues. Germline V gene sequence: CDR1 SGHTA, CDR2 FQGTGA. V was pared by 5 bases and J by 4 bases, with 4 bases of the junction left unmatched. Produced via immunoSEQ multiplex PCR; TCRdb's table is partial and in-frame only. Here the sample spans around 350,000 clones, more than 60% being singletons. The table lists this clone with a count of one. Its specificity is not known. The gene calls are TRBV7-3 and TRBJ2-3, with TRBD1 identical over 9 bases. Material for sequencing was memory CD4+ T cells sorted from blood. Subset: CD45RA-negative fraction. This TCR came from a man aged 25-45 years in good health. This chain's CDR3 is CASSPTGGADTQYF. In DNA, the CDR3 is TGTGCCAGCAGCCCGACAGGGGGAGCAGATACGCAGTATTTT.